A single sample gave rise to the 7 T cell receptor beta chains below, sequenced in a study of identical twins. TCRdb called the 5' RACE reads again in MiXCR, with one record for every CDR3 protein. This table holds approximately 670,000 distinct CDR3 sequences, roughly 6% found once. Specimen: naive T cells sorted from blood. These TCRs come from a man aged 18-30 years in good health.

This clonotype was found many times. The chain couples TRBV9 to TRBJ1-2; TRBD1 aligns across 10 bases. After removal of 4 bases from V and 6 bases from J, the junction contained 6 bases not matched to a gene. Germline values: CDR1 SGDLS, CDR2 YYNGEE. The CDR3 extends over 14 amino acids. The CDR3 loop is CASSIGTGDHGYTF. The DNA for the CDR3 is TGTGCCAGCAGCATTGGGACAGGGGACCATGGCTACACCTTC.

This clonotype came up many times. DNA for the CDR3: TGTGCCAGCAGCCTCGGACTAGCGGGAGGCCCCTACAATGAGCAGTTCTTC. It is translated as CASSLGLAGGPYNEQFF. This chain connects TRBV9 to TRBJ2-1; TRBD2 agrees at 14 bases. V was pared by 4 bases and J by 2 bases, with 5 bases of the junction left unmatched. Germline lookup yields CDR1 SGDLS and CDR2 YYNGEE. The CDR3 is 17 residues long. The full variable domain, completed using reference TRBV9 and TRBJ2-1, is DSGVTQTPKHLITATGQRVTLRCSPRSGDLSVYWYQQSLDQGLQFLIQYYNGEERAKGNILERFSAQQFPDLHSELNLSSLELGDSALYFCASSLGLAGGPYNEQFFGPGTRLTVL.

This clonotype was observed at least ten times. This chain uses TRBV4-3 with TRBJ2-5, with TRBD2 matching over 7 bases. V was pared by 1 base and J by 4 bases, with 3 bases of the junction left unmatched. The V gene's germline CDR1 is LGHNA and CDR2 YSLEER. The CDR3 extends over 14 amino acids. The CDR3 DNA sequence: TGCGCCAGCAGCCAAGTTGCGGGAGTAGAGACCCAGTACTTC. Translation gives CASSQVAGVETQYF.

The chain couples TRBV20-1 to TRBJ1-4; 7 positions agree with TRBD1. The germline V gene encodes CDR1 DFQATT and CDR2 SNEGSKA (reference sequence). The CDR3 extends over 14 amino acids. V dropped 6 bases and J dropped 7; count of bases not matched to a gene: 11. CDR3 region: CSASDGQGGEKLFF. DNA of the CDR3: TGCAGTGCATCTGACGGGCAGGGGGGTGAAAAACTGTTTTTT.

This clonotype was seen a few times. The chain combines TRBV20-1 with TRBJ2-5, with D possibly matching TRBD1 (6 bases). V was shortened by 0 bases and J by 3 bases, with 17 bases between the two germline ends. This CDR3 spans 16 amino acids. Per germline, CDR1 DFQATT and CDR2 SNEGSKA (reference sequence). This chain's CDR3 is CSARDLNLQGKETQYF. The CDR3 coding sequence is TGCAGTGCTAGAGATCTGAACTTACAGGGAAAAGAGACCCAGTACTTC.

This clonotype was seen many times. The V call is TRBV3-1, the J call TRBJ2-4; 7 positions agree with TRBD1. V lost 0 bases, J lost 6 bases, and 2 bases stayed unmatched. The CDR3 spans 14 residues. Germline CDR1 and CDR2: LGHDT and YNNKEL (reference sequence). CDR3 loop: CASSQEGGGNIQYF. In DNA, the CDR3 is TGTGCCAGCAGCCAAGAAGGGGGCGGAAACATTCAGTACTTC.

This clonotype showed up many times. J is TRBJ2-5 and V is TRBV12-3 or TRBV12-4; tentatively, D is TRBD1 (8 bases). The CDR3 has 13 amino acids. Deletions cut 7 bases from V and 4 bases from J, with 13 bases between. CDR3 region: CASNYRGGETQYF. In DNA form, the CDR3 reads TGTGCCAGCAACTACAGGGGGGGAGAGACCCAGTACTTC.